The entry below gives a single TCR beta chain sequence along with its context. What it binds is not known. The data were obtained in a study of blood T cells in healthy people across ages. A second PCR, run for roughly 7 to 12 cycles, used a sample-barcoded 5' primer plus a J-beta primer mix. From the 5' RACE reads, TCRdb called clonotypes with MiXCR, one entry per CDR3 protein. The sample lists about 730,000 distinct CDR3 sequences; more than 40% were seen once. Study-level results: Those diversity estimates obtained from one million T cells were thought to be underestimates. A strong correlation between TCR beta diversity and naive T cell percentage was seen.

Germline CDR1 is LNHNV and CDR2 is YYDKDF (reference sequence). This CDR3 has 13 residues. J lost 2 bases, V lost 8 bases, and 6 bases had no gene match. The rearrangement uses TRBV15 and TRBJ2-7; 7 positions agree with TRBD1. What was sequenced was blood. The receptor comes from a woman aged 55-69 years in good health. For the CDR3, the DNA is TGTGCCACCGGTCGGCAGGGGGCCTACGAGCAGTACTTC. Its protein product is CATGRQGAYEQYF.